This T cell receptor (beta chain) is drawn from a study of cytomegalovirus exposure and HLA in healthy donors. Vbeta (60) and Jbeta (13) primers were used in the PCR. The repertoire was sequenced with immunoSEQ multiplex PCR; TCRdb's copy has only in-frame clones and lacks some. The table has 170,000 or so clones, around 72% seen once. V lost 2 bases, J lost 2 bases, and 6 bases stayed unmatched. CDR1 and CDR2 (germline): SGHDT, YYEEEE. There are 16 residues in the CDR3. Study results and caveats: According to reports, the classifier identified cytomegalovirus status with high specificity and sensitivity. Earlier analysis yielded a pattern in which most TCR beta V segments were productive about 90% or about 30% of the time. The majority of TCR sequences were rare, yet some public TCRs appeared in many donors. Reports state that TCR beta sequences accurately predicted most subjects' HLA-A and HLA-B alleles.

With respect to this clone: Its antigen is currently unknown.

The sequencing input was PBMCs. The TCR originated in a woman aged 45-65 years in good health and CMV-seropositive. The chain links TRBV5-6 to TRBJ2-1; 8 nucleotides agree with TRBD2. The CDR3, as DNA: TGTGCCAGCAGCTTTTTCTTTAGCGGGGCCTACAATGAGCAGTTCTTC. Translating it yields CASSFFFSGAYNEQFF.